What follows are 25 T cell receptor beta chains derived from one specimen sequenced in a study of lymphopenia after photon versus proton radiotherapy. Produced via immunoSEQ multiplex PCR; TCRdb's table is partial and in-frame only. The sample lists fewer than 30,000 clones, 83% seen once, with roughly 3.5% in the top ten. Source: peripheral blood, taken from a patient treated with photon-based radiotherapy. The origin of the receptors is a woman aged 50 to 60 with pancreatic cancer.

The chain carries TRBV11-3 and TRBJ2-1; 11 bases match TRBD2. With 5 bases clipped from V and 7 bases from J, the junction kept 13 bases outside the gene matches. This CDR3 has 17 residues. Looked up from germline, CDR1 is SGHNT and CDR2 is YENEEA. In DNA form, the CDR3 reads TGTGCCAGCAGCCCCGGGACTAGCGGAAGGTTGGGTAATGAGCAGTTCTTC. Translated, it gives CASSPGTSGRLGNEQFF.

In DNA, the CDR3 is TGCAGCGTTGACAGGGGGTATGGCTACACCTTC. Its protein product is CSVDRGYGYTF. The chain joins TRBV29-1 to TRBJ1-2; 7 bases are a match to TRBD1. Germline values: CDR1 SQVTM, CDR2 ANQGSEA. Trimming took 3 bases from V and 5 from J; bases not matched to a gene: 0. The CDR3 contains 11 residues.

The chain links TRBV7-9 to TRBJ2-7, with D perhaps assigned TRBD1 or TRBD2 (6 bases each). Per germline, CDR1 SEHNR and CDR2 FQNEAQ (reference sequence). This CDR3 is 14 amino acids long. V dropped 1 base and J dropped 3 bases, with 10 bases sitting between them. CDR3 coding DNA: TGTGCCAGCAGCTTAGAGGGGGGCGGCTACGAGCAGTACTTC. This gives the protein CASSLEGGGYEQYF.

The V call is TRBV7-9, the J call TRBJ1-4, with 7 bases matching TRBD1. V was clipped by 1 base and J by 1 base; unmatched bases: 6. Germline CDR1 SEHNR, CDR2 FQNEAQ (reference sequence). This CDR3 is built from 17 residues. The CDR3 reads CASSLGQGVQTNEKLFF. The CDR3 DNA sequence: TGTGCCAGCAGCTTAGGGCAGGGGGTTCAAACTAATGAAAAACTGTTTTTT.

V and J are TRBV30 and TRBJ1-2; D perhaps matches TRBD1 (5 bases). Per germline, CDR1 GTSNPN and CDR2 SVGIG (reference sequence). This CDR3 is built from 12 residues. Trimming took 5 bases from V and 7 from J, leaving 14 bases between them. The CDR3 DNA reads TGTGCCTGGTCAGAGGGCAGGGCTGGCTACACCTTC. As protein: CAWSEGRAGYTF.

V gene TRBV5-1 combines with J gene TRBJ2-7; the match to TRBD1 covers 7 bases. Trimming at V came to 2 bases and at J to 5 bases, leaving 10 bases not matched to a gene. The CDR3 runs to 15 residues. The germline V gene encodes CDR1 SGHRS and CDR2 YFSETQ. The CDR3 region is CASSFFGDSTNEQYF. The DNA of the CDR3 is TGCGCCAGCAGCTTTTTTGGGGACAGTACTAACGAGCAGTACTTC.

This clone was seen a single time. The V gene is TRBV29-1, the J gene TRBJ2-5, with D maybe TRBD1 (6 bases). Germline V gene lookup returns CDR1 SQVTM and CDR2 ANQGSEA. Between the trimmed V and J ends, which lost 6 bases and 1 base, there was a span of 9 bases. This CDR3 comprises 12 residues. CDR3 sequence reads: CSVSRGQETQYF. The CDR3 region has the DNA TGCAGCGTGTCCAGGGGCCAAGAGACCCAGTACTTC.

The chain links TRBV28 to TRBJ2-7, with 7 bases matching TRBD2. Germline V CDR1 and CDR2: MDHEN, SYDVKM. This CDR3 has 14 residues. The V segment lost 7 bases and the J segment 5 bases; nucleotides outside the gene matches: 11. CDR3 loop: CASKSGMSVDEQYF. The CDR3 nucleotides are TGTGCCAGCAAAAGCGGGATGAGCGTCGACGAGCAGTACTTC.

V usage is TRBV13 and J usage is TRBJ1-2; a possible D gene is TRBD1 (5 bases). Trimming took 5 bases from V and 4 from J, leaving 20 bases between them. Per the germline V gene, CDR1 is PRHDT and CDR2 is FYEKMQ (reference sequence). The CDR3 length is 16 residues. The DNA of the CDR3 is TGTGCCAGCAGCACCTCGATCGGGGGATTGAGCTATGGCTACACCTTC. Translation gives CASSTSIGGLSYGYTF.

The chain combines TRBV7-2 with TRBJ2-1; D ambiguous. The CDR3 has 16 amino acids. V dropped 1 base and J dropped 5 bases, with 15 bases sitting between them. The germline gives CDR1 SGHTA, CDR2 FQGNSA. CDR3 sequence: CASSLVVSMGNNEQFF. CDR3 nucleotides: TGTGCCAGCAGCTTAGTAGTATCAATGGGAAACAATGAGCAGTTCTTC.

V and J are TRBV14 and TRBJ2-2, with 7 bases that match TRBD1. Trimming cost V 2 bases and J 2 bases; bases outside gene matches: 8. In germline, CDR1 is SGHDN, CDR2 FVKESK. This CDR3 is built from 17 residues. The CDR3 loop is CASSQHRGASNTGELFF. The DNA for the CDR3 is TGTGCCAGCAGCCAACACAGGGGAGCGTCCAACACCGGGGAGCTGTTTTTT. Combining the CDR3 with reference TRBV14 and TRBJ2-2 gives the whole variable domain EAGVTQFPSHSVIEKGQTVTLRCDPISGHDNLYWYRRVMGKEIKFLLHFVKESKQDESGMPNNRFLAERTGGTYSTLKVQPAELEDSGVYFCASSQHRGASNTGELFFGEGSRLTVL.

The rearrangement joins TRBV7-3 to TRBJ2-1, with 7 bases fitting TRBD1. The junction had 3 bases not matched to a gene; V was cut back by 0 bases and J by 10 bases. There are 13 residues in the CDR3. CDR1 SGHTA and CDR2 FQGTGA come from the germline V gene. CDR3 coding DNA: TGTGCCAGCAGCTTAACGGGGACAGAAGAGCAGTTCTTC. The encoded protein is CASSLTGTEEQFF. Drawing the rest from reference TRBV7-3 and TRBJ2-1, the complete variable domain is GAGVSQTPSNKVTEKGKYVELRCDPISGHTALYWYRQSLGQGPEFLIYFQGTGAADDSGLPNDRFFAVRPEGSVSTLKIQRTERGDSAVYLCASSLTGTEEQFFGPGTRLTVL.

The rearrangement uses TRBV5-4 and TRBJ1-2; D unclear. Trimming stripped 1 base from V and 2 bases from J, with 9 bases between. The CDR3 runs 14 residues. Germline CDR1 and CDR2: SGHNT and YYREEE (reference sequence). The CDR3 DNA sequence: TGTGCCAGCAGCTTGCGGGGTTCCAACTATGGCTACACCTTC. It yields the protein CASSLRGSNYGYTF.

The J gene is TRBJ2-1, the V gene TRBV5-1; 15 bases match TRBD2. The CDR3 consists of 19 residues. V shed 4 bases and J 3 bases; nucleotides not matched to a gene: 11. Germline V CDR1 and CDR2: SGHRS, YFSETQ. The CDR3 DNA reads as TGCGCCAGCAGCACCGGACTAGCGGGAGGGAAGGTTAGCTACAATGAGCAGTTCTTC. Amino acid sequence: CASSTGLAGGKVSYNEQFF.

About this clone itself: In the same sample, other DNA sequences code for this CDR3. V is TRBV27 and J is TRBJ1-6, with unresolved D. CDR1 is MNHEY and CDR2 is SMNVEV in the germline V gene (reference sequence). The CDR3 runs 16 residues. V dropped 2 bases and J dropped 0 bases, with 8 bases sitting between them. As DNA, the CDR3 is TGTGCCAGCAGTTTAGGACGAAGCTCCTATAATTCACCCCTCCACTTT. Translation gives CASSLGRSSYNSPLHF.

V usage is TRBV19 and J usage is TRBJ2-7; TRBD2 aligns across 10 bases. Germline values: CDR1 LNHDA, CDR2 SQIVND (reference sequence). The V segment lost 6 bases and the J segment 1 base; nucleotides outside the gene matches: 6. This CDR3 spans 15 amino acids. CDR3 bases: TGTGCCAGTAGCCCCCTAGCGGGAGAGTCCTACGAGCAGTACTTC. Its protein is CASSPLAGESYEQYF.

This CDR3 reads CASSQVEGNLYGYTF. CDR3 coding DNA: TGCGCCAGCAGCCAAGTAGAGGGTAACCTCTATGGCTACACCTTC. The chain couples TRBV4-1 to TRBJ1-2; the D is unclear. Per germline, CDR1 MGHRA and CDR2 YSYEKL. The CDR3 contains 15 residues. V was cut by 1 base and J by 4 bases, with 13 bases left in between.

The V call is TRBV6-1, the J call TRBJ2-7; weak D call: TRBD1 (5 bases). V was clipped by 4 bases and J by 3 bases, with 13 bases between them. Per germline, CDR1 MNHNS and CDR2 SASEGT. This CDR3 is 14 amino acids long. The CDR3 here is CASSVSRDVYEQYF. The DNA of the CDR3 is TGTGCCAGCAGTGTATCCAGGGATGTCTACGAGCAGTACTTC.

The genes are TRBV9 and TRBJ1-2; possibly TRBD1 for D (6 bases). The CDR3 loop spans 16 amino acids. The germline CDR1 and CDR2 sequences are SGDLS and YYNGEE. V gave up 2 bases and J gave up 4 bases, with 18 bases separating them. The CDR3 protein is CASSVSGAVEGYGYTF. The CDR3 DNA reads TGTGCCAGCAGCGTGTCAGGGGCCGTGGAAGGCTATGGCTACACCTTC.

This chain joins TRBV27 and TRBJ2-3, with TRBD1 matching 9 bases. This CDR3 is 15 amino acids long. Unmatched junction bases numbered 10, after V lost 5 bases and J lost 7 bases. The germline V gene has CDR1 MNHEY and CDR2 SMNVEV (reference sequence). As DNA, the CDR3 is TGTGCCAGCAGTAAACCGGGACAGGGATCGAATACGCAGTATTTT. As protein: CASSKPGQGSNTQYF.

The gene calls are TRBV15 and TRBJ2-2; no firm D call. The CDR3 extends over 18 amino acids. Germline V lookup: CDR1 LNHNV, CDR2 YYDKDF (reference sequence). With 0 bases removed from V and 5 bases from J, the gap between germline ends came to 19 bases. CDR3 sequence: CATSRDPTVTTSTGELFF. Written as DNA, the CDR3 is TGTGCCACCAGCAGAGATCCTACAGTTACCACAAGTACCGGGGAGCTGTTTTTT.

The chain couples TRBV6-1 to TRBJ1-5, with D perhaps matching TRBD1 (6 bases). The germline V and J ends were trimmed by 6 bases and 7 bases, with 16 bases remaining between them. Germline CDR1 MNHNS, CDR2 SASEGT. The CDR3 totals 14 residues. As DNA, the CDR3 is TGTGCCAGCAGACCCCAGGGGCACGGGCAGCCCCAGCATTTT. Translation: CASRPQGHGQPQHF.

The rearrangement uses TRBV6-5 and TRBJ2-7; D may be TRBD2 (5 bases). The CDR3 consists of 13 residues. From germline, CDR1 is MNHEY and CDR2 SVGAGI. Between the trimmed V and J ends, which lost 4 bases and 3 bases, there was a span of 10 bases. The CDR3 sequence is CASSSDYFYEQYF. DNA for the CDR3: TGTGCCAGCAGTTCAGACTACTTCTACGAGCAGTACTTC.

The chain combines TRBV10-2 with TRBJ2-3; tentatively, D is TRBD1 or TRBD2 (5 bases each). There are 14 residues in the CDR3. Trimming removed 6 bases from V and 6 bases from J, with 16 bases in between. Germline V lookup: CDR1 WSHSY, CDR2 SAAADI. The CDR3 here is CASRRGPGTDTQYF. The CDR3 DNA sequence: TGCGCCAGCAGGAGGGGTCCGGGAACCGATACGCAGTATTTT.

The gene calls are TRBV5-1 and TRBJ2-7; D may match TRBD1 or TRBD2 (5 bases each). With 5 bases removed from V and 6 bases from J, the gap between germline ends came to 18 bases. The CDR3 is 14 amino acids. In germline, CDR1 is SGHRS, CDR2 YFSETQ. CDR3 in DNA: TGCGCCAGCAGGTCGGAGGCAGGGTCTCTCGAGCAGTACTTC. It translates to CASRSEAGSLEQYF.